Listed below are T cell receptor beta chains from one sample, sequenced in a study of blood T cell repertoires in COVID-19. The assay was immunoSEQ multiplex PCR, and TCRdb's table has in-frame clones only and misses some. Altogether some 330,000 clones are present, about nine tenths being singletons, with the ten largest covering 4% to 5%. The sequenced material came from PBMCs or T cells enriched from blood (not recorded which). The source is a man aged 25-40 years who had recovered from COVID-19. Both conserved end residues are part of each CDR3. D genes are given only for firm matches. The size entry is marked missing in some rows and otherwise reads once, few, many or a size class.

TRBJ1-5,TRBD1,TRBV28,.,TGTGCCAGCAGTTTAACGGGGGGACAGGGCCTGAGTCAGCCCCAGCATTTT,CASSLTGGQGLSQPQHF
TRBJ2-5,.,TRBV28,.,TGTGCCAGCAGCCCGCGGGGGACCCAGTACTTC,CASSPRGTQYF
TRBJ2-3,TRBD1,TRBV30,.,TGTGCCTGGAGTGTACAGGAGACAGGGGATCCCACAGATACGCAGTATTTT,CAWSVQETGDPTDTQYF
TRBJ1-1,.,TRBV28,.,TGTGCCAGCAGCCCTAGAGGGTGGACTGAAGCTTTCTTT,CASSPRGWTEAFF
TRBJ2-7,TRBD1,TRBV29-1,.,TGCAGCGTCCCGGGACAGGTTTCCTACGAGCAGTACTTC,CSVPGQVSYEQYF
TRBJ2-7,TRBD1,TRBV6-1,.,TGTGCCAGCAGTGAAAGACCGGGACAGAGCTACGAGCAGTACTTC,CASSERPGQSYEQYF
TRBJ1-6,TRBD1,TRBV5-1,once,TGCGCCAGCAGCTTGGCCGGGGACAGGGATAATCCACCCCTCCACTTT,CASSLAGDRDNPPLHF
TRBJ1-3,.,TRBV11-2,.,TGTGCCAGCAGTGGCAGGGGCCTTGGAAACACCATATATTTT,CASSGRGLGNTIYF
TRBJ2-3,TRBD2,TRBV19,.,TGTGCCTCTTCGGGTAGCGGGGACACAGATACGCAGTATTTT,CASSGSGDTDTQYF
TRBJ2-1,TRBD2,TRBV4-2,.,TGTGCCAGCAGCCAAGAAACTAGCGGCTCCTACAATGAGCAGTTCTTC,CASSQETSGSYNEQFF
TRBJ2-1,TRBD2,TRBV3-1/TRBV3-2,.,TGTGCCAGCAGCCCCCTGGGGGGACTAGCGGGAGCCAATGAGCAGTTCTTC,CASSPLGGLAGANEQFF
TRBJ2-2,.,TRBV9,.,TGTGCCAGCAGCGTACTTAGCGGAGTTAACACCGGGGAGCTGTTTTTT,CASSVLSGVNTGELFF
TRBJ2-7,.,TRBV7-8,once,TGTGCCAGCAGCTTAGTAAGGACTACCTCAGGGGAGCAGTACTTC,CASSLVRTTSGEQYF
TRBJ2-7,TRBD1,TRBV11-2,.,TGTGCCAGCAGCTTATCCCCACAGGGGACCTACGAGCAGTACTTC,CASSLSPQGTYEQYF
TRBJ2-7,.,TRBV11-3,.,TGTGCCAGCAGCTTAGAGCAGCGCTCTGGCTCCTACGAGCAGTACTTC,CASSLEQRSGSYEQYF
TRBJ1-4,.,TRBV5-1,.,TGCGCCAGCAGCTTGGGAAGCCGTAATGAAAAACTGTTTTTT,CASSLGSRNEKLFF
TRBJ2-5,.,TRBV10-3,.,TGTGCCATCAGCAGGGGCGGGGAGACCCAGTACTTC,CAISRGGETQYF
TRBJ2-7,.,TRBV30,.,TGTGCCGGAGGGGTTCTATTCTACGAGCAGTACTTC,CAGGVLFYEQYF
TRBJ2-1,TRBD2,TRBV11-1,.,TGTGCCAGCAGCTTGGGCGGGAGATCCTACAATGAGCAGTTCTTC,CASSLGGRSYNEQFF
TRBJ1-2,.,TRBV11-2,.,TGTGCCAGCAGCTTAGTAGGGGAAGACTATGGCTACACCTTC,CASSLVGEDYGYTF
TRBJ1-6,.,TRBV9,.,TGTGCCAGCAGCGAACGGGGCCACATTTCAGGGGCCGCCCGGTCGACCCTCCACTTT,CASSERGHISGAARSTLHF
TRBJ1-6,TRBD1,TRBV10-3,.,TGTGCCATCAGTCGGGACAGCGCAAATTCACCCCTCCACTTT,CAISRDSANSPLHF
TRBJ1-1,TRBD1,TRBV19,.,TGTGCCAGTAGTATTGGACAGGGGACTGAAGCTTTCTTT,CASSIGQGTEAFF
TRBJ2-1,TRBD1,TRBV9,.,TGTGCCAGCAGCGGTGACAGGGCTCTTAATGAGCAGTTCTTC,CASSGDRALNEQFF
TRBJ2-7,TRBD2,TRBV19,.,TGTGCCAGTTCCAACACGGGCGGGGGGGGAACCGCCGAGCAGTACTTC,CASSNTGGGGTAEQYF
TRBJ1-1,TRBD1,TRBV18,.,TGTGCCAGCTCACTGAGGGACAGGGGACCCCGCCTCAACACTGAAGCTTTCTTT,CASSLRDRGPRLNTEAFF
TRBJ1-4,TRBD1,TRBV27,.,TGTGCCAGCAGTTACGCAGGGGGCACTAATGAAAAACTGTTTTTT,CASSYAGGTNEKLFF
TRBJ1-1,TRBD1,TRBV7-9,.,TGTGCCAGCAGCTTACTCCCCGGACAGGGGTGGAACACTGAAGCTTTCTTT,CASSLLPGQGWNTEAFF
TRBJ2-2,.,TRBV5-1,.,TGCGCCAGCAGCTTGGTCGGGGGGCCCGGGGAGCTGTTTTTT,CASSLVGGPGELFF